This is a list of T cell receptor beta chains from one sample in a study of blood T cell repertoires in COVID-19. TCRdb's table, derived via immunoSEQ multiplex PCR, lists solely in-frame clones and lacks some. The sample includes under 250,000 clones, around 90% of them seen just once. Sequenced: peripheral blood. All receptors come from a man in his 60s who had recovered from COVID-19. Both conserved end residues are part of each CDR3. A D gene is named only where the DNA matches it firmly. Clone size is not always given. Where it is, it says once, few, many or a class for expanded clones.

TRBJ1-3,.,.,TRBV2,TGTGCCAGCAGTAGCAGGAACGGAAACACCATATATTTT,CASSSRNGNTIYF
TRBJ2-3,.,.,TRBV19,TGTGCCAGTAGTCCGTCCGGCACAGATACGCAGTATTTT,CASSPSGTDTQYF
TRBJ2-7,.,.,TRBV5-3,TGTGCCAGAAAGCTGCCCTACGAGCAGTACTTC,CARKLPYEQYF
TRBJ2-2,.,.,TRBV7-3,TGTGCCAGCAGCTTAACTACGGGAGCGAACACCGGGGAGCTGTTTTTT,CASSLTTGANTGELFF
TRBJ1-1,.,.,TRBV5-4,TGTGCCAGCAGCCCGCAGGGCACTGAAGCTTTCTTT,CASSPQGTEAFF
TRBJ1-1,.,.,TRBV12-3/TRBV12-4,TGTGCCAGCACCCTACTGAGGGACACTGAAGCTTTCTTT,CASTLLRDTEAFF
TRBJ2-1,TRBD2,.,TRBV29-1,TGTACGAGCGGGGGGTACAATGAGCAGTTCTTC,CTSGGYNEQFF
TRBJ1-1,.,.,TRBV4-1,TGCGCCAGCAGCCAACCTGGAAGGGGCCCCACTGAAGCTTTCTTT,CASSQPGRGPTEAFF
TRBJ1-1,TRBD1,once,TRBV5-1,TGCGCCAGCAGCTTGGGATACGGGACAGGACTGAACACTGAAGCTTTCTTT,CASSLGYGTGLNTEAFF
TRBJ1-5,.,.,TRBV10-3,TGTGCCATCAGTGAGTCCGGAGGGAATCAGCCCCAGCATTTT,CAISESGGNQPQHF
TRBJ2-7,TRBD2,.,TRBV19,TGTGCCAGTAGTGTACTTTTCAACGGGGGGTTTCGTGAGCAGTACTTC,CASSVLFNGGFREQYF
TRBJ2-3,TRBD2,.,TRBV5-1,TGCGCCAGCAGCTCGGGACTAGCGGGGGGGTCAATCACAGATACGCAGTATTTT,CASSSGLAGGSITDTQYF
TRBJ2-2,TRBD2,.,TRBV27,TGTGCCAGCACCTCGTGGGAGGGCAGGGACAACACCGGGGAGCTGTTTTTT,CASTSWEGRDNTGELFF
TRBJ2-1,TRBD1,.,TRBV30,TGTGCCTGGAGACCGCCAGGGGGTGGTGAGCAGTTCTTC,CAWRPPGGGEQFF
TRBJ2-3,.,.,TRBV27,TGTGCCAGCAGGTCCCCCCAGGGCTCTGTAGATACGCAGTATTTT,CASRSPQGSVDTQYF
TRBJ2-7,TRBD1,.,TRBV27,TGTGCCAGCAGTATACAGGGGGCAAATGAGCAGTACTTC,CASSIQGANEQYF
TRBJ2-1,TRBD2,few,TRBV28,TGTGCCAGCAAGACAAGGCGGGGGAACAATGAGCAGTTCTTC,CASKTRRGNNEQFF
TRBJ2-7,.,.,TRBV19,TGTGCCAGTAGTTCGGGCAGGGGATCCTACGAGCAGTACTTC,CASSSGRGSYEQYF
TRBJ2-3,.,.,TRBV6-4,TGTGCCAGCAGGGAGTACGGTACAGATACGCAGTATTTT,CASREYGTDTQYF
TRBJ2-4,.,.,TRBV5-4,TGTGCCAGCAGCTTGGCTAGCGTGATTTCGGGGGCCAAAAACATTCAGTACTTC,CASSLASVISGAKNIQYF
TRBJ1-6,.,.,TRBV28,TGTGCCATTACATCGGGACTTAATAATTCACCCCTCCACTTT,CAITSGLNNSPLHF
TRBJ2-1,TRBD2,.,TRBV24-1,TGTGCCACCAGTGAAACTAGCGGGGCCGGGGATGAGCAGTTCTTC,CATSETSGAGDEQFF
TRBJ1-4,.,.,TRBV10-3,TGTGCCATCAGTGAGAGCACAGGAAATACACATGAGAAACTGTTTTTT,CAISESTGNTHEKLFF
TRBJ2-3,TRBD2,.,TRBV11-2,TGTGCCAGCAGCTTATCTCAAAGCGGGGGTTGGGGAGATACGCAGTATTTT,CASSLSQSGGWGDTQYF
TRBJ2-7,.,.,TRBV6-1,TGTGCCAGCAAAGAAGGCGAGGCCTACGAGCAGTACTTC,CASKEGEAYEQYF
TRBJ2-1,TRBD2,.,TRBV28,TGTGCCAGCAGTGTAGCGGGACATGGCCACAATGAGCAGTTCTTC,CASSVAGHGHNEQFF
TRBJ2-5,.,.,TRBV3-1/TRBV3-2,TGTGCCAGCAGCCAAGATAGTCGGGCCCAGTACTTC,CASSQDSRAQYF
TRBJ2-7,TRBD1,.,TRBV6-1,TGTGCCAGCAGTGAAGCAGGACAGGCGTCATCCTACGAGCAGTACTTC,CASSEAGQASSYEQYF
TRBJ2-5,TRBD2,.,TRBV5-1,TGCGCCAGCAGCTTGGGGAATAGCGGGACCCAGGAGACCCAGTACTTC,CASSLGNSGTQETQYF
TRBJ2-1,TRBD1,.,TRBV19,TGTGCCAGTAGTATTTTAAGGACAGGGGCAGTTGAGCAGTTCTTC,CASSILRTGAVEQFF
TRBJ2-7,TRBD1,.,TRBV6-2/TRBV6-3,TGTGCCAGCAGTTTCCCCGTTAGGGGGCAGACAACCTACGAGCAGTACTTC,CASSFPVRGQTTYEQYF
TRBJ1-2,.,.,TRBV4-2,TGTGCCAGCAGCCCCCCGGGCACACGGGGTGATGGCTACACCTTC,CASSPPGTRGDGYTF
TRBJ1-4,.,once,TRBV9,TGTGCCAGCAGCGTAGCACAGCATAATGAAAAACTGTTTTTT,CASSVAQHNEKLFF
TRBJ2-5,TRBD2,.,TRBV7-3,TGTGCCAGCAGCTTAAGAAGCGGGGGCATGCAAGAGACCCAGTACTTC,CASSLRSGGMQETQYF
TRBJ1-2,.,.,TRBV28,TGTGCCAGCAGTTTAGGGGGCGCCTATGGCTACACCTTC,CASSLGGAYGYTF
TRBJ1-3,.,.,TRBV7-8,TGTGCCAGCAGCGGGCGGACAGCCAGCTCCTCTGGAAACACCATATATTTT,CASSGRTASSSGNTIYF
TRBJ1-5,.,.,TRBV6-5,TGTGCCAGCAGCCCAACACCCTATCAGCCCCAGCATTTT,CASSPTPYQPQHF
TRBJ1-2,.,many,TRBV5-5,TGTGCCAGCAGCTTGGCCGGGGGGCCCTATGGCTACACCTTC,CASSLAGGPYGYTF
TRBJ2-2,TRBD2,.,TRBV7-3,TGTGCCAGCAGCTTAGTCGGGTTAGCGGGGGCGAACACCGGGGAGCTGTTTTTT,CASSLVGLAGANTGELFF
TRBJ2-7,TRBD1,.,TRBV11-2,TGTGCCAGCACGATACAGGGGTGGTACTCTGACGAGCAGTACTTC,CASTIQGWYSDEQYF
TRBJ2-3,.,.,TRBV18,TGTGCCAGCTCCATAACGGGGGGCAGCAGCACAGATACGCAGTATTTT,CASSITGGSSTDTQYF
TRBJ2-7,TRBD2,.,TRBV27,TGTGCCAGCAGTCGCTCAAGCGGGGTGCGGGAGCAGTACTTC,CASSRSSGVREQYF
TRBJ1-1,.,.,TRBV5-1,TGCGCCAGCAGCGGTAACCCTCAGGGTGAAGCTTTCTTT,CASSGNPQGEAFF
TRBJ2-1,.,.,TRBV28,TGTGCCAGCAGTCTCCTAGGGAGTGAGCAGTTCTTC,CASSLLGSEQFF
TRBJ1-1,.,.,TRBV3-1/TRBV3-2,TGTGCCAGCAGCACCCGACATAAGAACACTGAAGCTTTCTTT,CASSTRHKNTEAFF
TRBJ2-5,TRBD2,.,TRBV7-6,TGTGCCAGCAGCTCGGTAGCGGGGGGGCTTCGAGAGACCCAGTACTTC,CASSSVAGGLRETQYF
TRBJ2-7,TRBD1,many,TRBV6-5,TGTGCCAGCAGTTACAACAGGGGTTTCGGAGAGCAGTACTTC,CASSYNRGFGEQYF
TRBJ1-1,.,.,TRBV24-1,TGTGCCACCAGGGCCCCCTTCGACACTGAAGCTTTCTTT,CATRAPFDTEAFF
TRBJ1-1,TRBD1,.,TRBV6-6,TGTGCCAGCAGTCCGCGGACAGGGGGCGTTACTGAAGCTTTCTTT,CASSPRTGGVTEAFF